Listed below are T cell receptor beta chains from one sample, sequenced in a study of T cell repertoires in cytomegalovirus infection. Their cognate antigens are unknown. TCRdb independently ran MiXCR on the reads; one entry per CDR3 protein. The sample lists about half a million distinct CDR3 sequences, 30% to 40% occurring once. The starting material was cultured PBMCs, obtained from culture after CMV antigen stimulation. Receptors originate from a human donor in good health (CMV status not recorded). Some clones in this sample may be carry-over from other donors' samples. CDR3s include the opening cysteine and the closing phenylalanine or tryptophan. The order of the fields is D gene, clone size, V gene, J gene, CDR3 protein, CDR3 DNA. D genes are given only for firm matches. Clone size, where shown, is once, few, many, or a class for clones that have expanded.

D gene: TRBD2; clone size: few; V gene: TRBV20-1; J gene: TRBJ2-7; CDR3 protein: CSARALTGTSSEQYF; CDR3 DNA: TGCAGTGCTAGAGCCCTAACCGGGACTAGCAGCGAGCAGTACTTC
D gene: -; clone size: -; V gene: TRBV4-1; J gene: TRBJ2-7; CDR3 protein: CASSQVGAAPYEQYF; CDR3 DNA: TGCGCCAGCAGCCAAGTGGGAGCGGCTCCCTACGAGCAGTACTTC
D gene: -; clone size: -; V gene: TRBV5-4; J gene: TRBJ2-1; CDR3 protein: CASSLAVWDEQFF; CDR3 DNA: TGTGCCAGCAGCTTGGCTGTGTGGGATGAGCAGTTCTTC
D gene: -; clone size: -; V gene: TRBV12-3/TRBV12-4; J gene: TRBJ2-1; CDR3 protein: CASSPARVGLPYNEQFF; CDR3 DNA: TGTGCCAGCAGTCCGGCGCGGGTGGGGCTCCCCTACAATGAGCAGTTCTTC
D gene: -; clone size: many; V gene: TRBV11-2; J gene: TRBJ2-5; CDR3 protein: CASSLGPEGETQYF; CDR3 DNA: TGTGCCAGCAGCTTAGGGCCAGAAGGGGAGACCCAGTACTTC
D gene: TRBD1; clone size: -; V gene: TRBV20-1; J gene: TRBJ2-7; CDR3 protein: CRASGQAAYEQYF; CDR3 DNA: TGCAGGGCGTCGGGACAGGCGGCCTACGAGCAGTACTTC
D gene: TRBD2; clone size: few; V gene: TRBV20-1; J gene: TRBJ2-3; CDR3 protein: CSAPLAGGTDTQYF; CDR3 DNA: TGCAGTGCTCCCCTAGCGGGAGGTACAGATACGCAGTATTTT
D gene: -; clone size: -; V gene: TRBV29-1; J gene: TRBJ1-1; CDR3 protein: CSAGQNTEAFF; CDR3 DNA: TGCAGCGCTGGACAAAACACTGAAGCTTTCTTT
D gene: TRBD2; clone size: many; V gene: TRBV19; J gene: TRBJ2-3; CDR3 protein: CASSTSGSTDTQYF; CDR3 DNA: TGTGCCAGTAGTACTAGCGGAAGCACAGATACGCAGTATTTT
D gene: -; clone size: few; V gene: TRBV3-1; J gene: TRBJ1-5; CDR3 protein: CASSQNFQPQHF; CDR3 DNA: TGTGCCAGCAGCCAAAATTTTCAGCCCCAGCATTTT
D gene: TRBD2; clone size: -; V gene: TRBV6-2/TRBV6-3; J gene: TRBJ2-1; CDR3 protein: CASSYRGLAGTYNEQFF; CDR3 DNA: TGTGCCAGCAGTTACAGGGGACTAGCGGGAACCTACAATGAGCAGTTCTTC
D gene: TRBD2; clone size: few; V gene: TRBV7-6; J gene: TRBJ2-2; CDR3 protein: CASSLPVGTSTGELFF; CDR3 DNA: TGTGCCAGCAGCTTACCCGTCGGGACTAGCACCGGGGAGCTGTTTTTT
D gene: -; clone size: -; V gene: TRBV10-2; J gene: TRBJ1-1; CDR3 protein: CASTEFMYTEAFF; CDR3 DNA: TGCGCCAGCACCGAGTTTATGTACACTGAAGCTTTCTTT
D gene: TRBD2; clone size: many; V gene: TRBV7-2; J gene: TRBJ2-5; CDR3 protein: CASSLASRSWLAGPNQETQYF; CDR3 DNA: TGTGCCAGCAGCTTAGCTTCTCGATCCTGGCTAGCGGGACCAAACCAAGAGACCCAGTACTTC
D gene: -; clone size: -; V gene: TRBV4-1; J gene: TRBJ2-1; CDR3 protein: CASSQGLAPSYNEQFF; CDR3 DNA: TGCGCCAGCAGCCAAGGTCTAGCGCCCTCCTACAATGAGCAGTTCTTC
D gene: TRBD2; clone size: -; V gene: TRBV6-1; J gene: TRBJ2-1; CDR3 protein: CASSFSGRAVENEQFF; CDR3 DNA: TGTGCCAGCAGTTTCAGCGGGAGGGCCGTCGAGAATGAGCAGTTCTTC
D gene: -; clone size: many; V gene: TRBV12-3/TRBV12-4; J gene: TRBJ2-1; CDR3 protein: CASSLACYNEQFF; CDR3 DNA: TGTGCCAGCAGTTTAGCTTGTTACAATGAGCAGTTCTTC
D gene: -; clone size: -; V gene: TRBV7-2; J gene: TRBJ1-3; CDR3 protein: CASSSDSSGNTIYF; CDR3 DNA: TGTGCCAGCAGCTCCGACAGCTCTGGAAACACCATATATTTT